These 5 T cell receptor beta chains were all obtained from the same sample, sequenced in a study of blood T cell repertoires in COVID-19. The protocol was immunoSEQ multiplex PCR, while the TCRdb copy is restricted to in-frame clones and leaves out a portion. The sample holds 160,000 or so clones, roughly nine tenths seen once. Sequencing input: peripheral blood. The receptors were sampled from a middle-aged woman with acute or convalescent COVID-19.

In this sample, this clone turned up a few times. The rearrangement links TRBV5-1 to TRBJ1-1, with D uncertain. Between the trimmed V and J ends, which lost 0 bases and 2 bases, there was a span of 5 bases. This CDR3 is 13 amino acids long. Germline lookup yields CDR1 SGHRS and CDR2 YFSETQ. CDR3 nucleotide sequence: TGCGCCAGCAGCTTGGAGCCTAACACTGAAGCTTTCTTT. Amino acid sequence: CASSLEPNTEAFF.

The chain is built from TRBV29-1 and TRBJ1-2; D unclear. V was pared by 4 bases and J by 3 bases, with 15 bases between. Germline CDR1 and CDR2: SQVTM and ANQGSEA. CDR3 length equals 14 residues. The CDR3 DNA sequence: TGCAGCGTTGTGGACGGGAAAACTTACTATGGCTACACCTTC. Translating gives CSVVDGKTYYGYTF.

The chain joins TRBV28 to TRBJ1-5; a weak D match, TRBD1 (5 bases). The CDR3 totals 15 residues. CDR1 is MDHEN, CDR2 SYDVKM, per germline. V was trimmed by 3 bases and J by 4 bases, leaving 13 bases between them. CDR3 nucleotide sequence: TGTGCCAGCAGTTTTCAGGGCGCCTGGAATCAGCCCCAGCATTTT. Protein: CASSFQGAWNQPQHF.

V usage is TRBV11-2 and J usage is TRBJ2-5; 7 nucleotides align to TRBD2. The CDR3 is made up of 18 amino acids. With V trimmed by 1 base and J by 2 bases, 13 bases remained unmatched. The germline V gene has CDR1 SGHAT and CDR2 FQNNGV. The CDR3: CASSLGWDGLADQETQYF. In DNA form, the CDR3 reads TGTGCCAGCAGCTTAGGTTGGGATGGGCTAGCGGATCAAGAGACCCAGTACTTC.

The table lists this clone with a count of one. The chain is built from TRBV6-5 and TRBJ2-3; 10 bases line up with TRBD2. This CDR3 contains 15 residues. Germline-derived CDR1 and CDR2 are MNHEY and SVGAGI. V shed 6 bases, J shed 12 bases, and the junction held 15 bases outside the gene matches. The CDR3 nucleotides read TGTGCCAGCAGAGCCGCAGGGAGCGGGGGGGCCCCTCAGTATTTT. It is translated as CASRAAGSGGAPQYF.